This TCR beta chain was observed in a study of OX40 agonist ivuxolimab in advanced cancers. In the study overall: Patients' therapy was ivuxolimab, an antibody that acts as an agonist of OX40 (CD134).

The V end lost 4 bases, the J end lost 0 bases, and 9 bases lay between the germline ends. The CDR3 extends over 14 amino acids. Germline V gives CDR1 SQVTM, CDR2 ANQGSEA. Here immunoSEQ multiplex PCR was the method, and the copy in TCRdb shows in-frame clones only, minus some. Seen here are tens of thousands of clones, just over 90% observed once, and the top ten hold around 20%. This clone appeared a single time. The source was CD4+ or CD8+ T cells sorted from blood, collected in a trial of the OX40 agonist ivuxolimab. The rearrangement joins TRBV29-1 to TRBJ2-2; D possibly matches TRBD1 or TRBD2 (5 bases each). This TCR derives from an adult with an advanced solid tumor such as melanoma, head and neck, liver or kidney cancer. CDR3 sequence reads: CSVVEGTNTGELFF. The CDR3 bases are TGCAGCGTTGTTGAGGGGACGAACACCGGGGAGCTGTTTTTT.